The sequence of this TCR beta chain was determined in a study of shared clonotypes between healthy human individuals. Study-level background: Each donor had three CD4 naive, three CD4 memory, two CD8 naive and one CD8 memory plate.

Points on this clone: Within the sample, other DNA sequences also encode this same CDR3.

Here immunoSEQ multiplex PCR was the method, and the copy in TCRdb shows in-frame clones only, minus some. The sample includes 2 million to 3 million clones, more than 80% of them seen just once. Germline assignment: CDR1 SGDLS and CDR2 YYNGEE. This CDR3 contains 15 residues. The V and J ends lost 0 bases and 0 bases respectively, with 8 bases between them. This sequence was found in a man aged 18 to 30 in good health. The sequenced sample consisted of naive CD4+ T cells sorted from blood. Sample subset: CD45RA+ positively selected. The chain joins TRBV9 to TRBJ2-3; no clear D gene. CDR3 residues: CASSVGTVSTDTQYF. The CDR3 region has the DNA TGTGCCAGCAGCGTAGGGACGGTTAGCACAGATACGCAGTATTTT.